The 19 T cell receptor beta chains reported below all come from one sample, sequenced in a study of blood T cell repertoires in COVID-19. Using immunoSEQ multiplex PCR, the repertoire was profiled, and TCRdb retains in-frame clones only, with some absent. Altogether under 95,000 clones are present, roughly nine tenths being singletons, with the ten largest covering 5% to 6.5%. Sequencing input: peripheral blood. These receptors were collected from a man aged 55 to 70 with acute or convalescent COVID-19.

This chain uses TRBV4-2 with TRBJ2-1, with D unresolved. V was clipped by 0 bases and J by 9 bases, with 9 bases between them. Germline CDR1 is LGHNA and CDR2 is YNFKEQ. This CDR3 region has 13 residues. The CDR3 DNA follows: TGTGCCAGCAGCCAAGAAAGGAGAAGTGAGCAGTTCTTC. Translated, it gives CASSQERRSEQFF.

In its sample, this clone was seen once. The chain is built from TRBV18 and TRBJ2-5; 13 nucleotides agree with TRBD2. Germline V CDR1 and CDR2: KGHSH, LQKENI. Losses at the gene ends were 6 bases for V and 9 bases for J; bases not matched to a gene: 7. This CDR3 comprises 14 residues. CDR3: CASSNGGTSGAQYF. The CDR3, as DNA: TGTGCCAGCTCCAACGGTGGGACTAGCGGGGCCCAGTACTTC.

In its sample, this clone was seen a few times. The chain links TRBV6-4 to TRBJ1-6, with no clear D. Per germline, CDR1 MRHNA and CDR2 SNTAGT. The CDR3 loop spans 14 amino acids. Between the trimmed V and J ends, which lost 2 bases and 9 bases, there was a span of 11 bases. The CDR3 sequence is CASSDGSAASPLHF. DNA of the CDR3: TGTGCCAGCAGTGACGGGTCCGCGGCTTCACCCCTCCACTTT.

The chain uses TRBV9 and TRBJ2-3; 7 nucleotides align to TRBD2. Germline trimming cut 3 bases from V and 5 bases from J; bases unmatched to any gene: 9. This CDR3 has 15 amino acids. Germline-derived CDR1 and CDR2 are SGDLS and YYNGEE. CDR3 residues: CASSALTSARDTQYF. In DNA form, the CDR3 reads TGTGCCAGCAGCGCCCTCACTAGCGCGAGAGATACGCAGTATTTT.

This chain links TRBV11-3 with TRBJ2-1; D may be TRBD1 (6 bases). The germline gives CDR1 SGHNT, CDR2 YENEEA. The CDR3 loop spans 17 amino acids. Trimming took 1 base from V and 0 from J, leaving 13 bases between them. The CDR3 region has the DNA TGTGCCAGCAGCTTAGGCGTGGACAGCAGCTCCTACAATGAGCAGTTCTTC. Translating it yields CASSLGVDSSSYNEQFF.

The chain links TRBV10-3 to TRBJ1-2, with D perhaps matching TRBD1 (6 bases). V lost 2 bases and J 6 bases, leaving 13 bases between the germline ends. Germline CDR1 ENHRY, CDR2 SYGVKD. The CDR3 is 14 amino acids. The CDR3 sequence is CAISEPRGGDGYTF. The CDR3 DNA sequence: TGTGCCATCAGTGAGCCAAGGGGGGGAGATGGCTACACCTTC.

The table lists this clone with a few counts. This rearrangement joins TRBV16 to TRBJ1-2; the D gene is possibly TRBD1 (6 bases). V lost 5 bases to trimming and J lost 8 bases, with 12 bases between them. CDR3 size: 12 residues. From germline, CDR1 is KGHSY and CDR2 FQNENV. The CDR3 protein is CASSKTGMGYTF. CDR3 nucleotide sequence: TGTGCCAGCAGCAAAACAGGGATGGGCTACACCTTC. The full variable domain, rest sourced from reference TRBV16 and TRBJ1-2, is GEEVAQTPKHLVRGEGQKAKLYCAPIKGHSYVFWYQQVLKNEFKFLISFQNENVFDETGMPKERFSAKCLPNSPCSLEIQATKLEDSAVYFCASSKTGMGYTFGSGTRLTVV.

The chain uses TRBV19 and TRBJ1-2; TRBD1 might be the D (5 bases). This CDR3 spans 14 amino acids. Trimming stripped 1 base from V and 3 bases from J, with 9 bases between. Germline CDR1 is LNHDA and CDR2 is SQIVND (reference sequence). In nucleotides, the CDR3 is TGTGCCAGTAGTATAGGTAGGGGCGACTATGGCTACACCTTC. This encodes CASSIGRGDYGYTF.

The rearrangement uses TRBV11-2 and TRBJ1-6; TRBD1 agrees at 7 bases. Germline loops: CDR1 SGHAT, CDR2 FQNNGV. The CDR3 runs to 15 residues. Unmatched junction bases numbered 6, after V lost 0 bases and J lost 10 bases. CDR3 sequence (DNA): TGTGCCAGCAGCTTAGAACAGGGGCCCGTATCACCCCTCCACTTT. Amino acids: CASSLEQGPVSPLHF.

This chain uses TRBV7-3 with TRBJ2-2; D is possibly TRBD2 (5 bases). V lost 5 bases to trimming and J lost 4 bases, with 8 bases between them. In germline, CDR1 is SGHTA, CDR2 FQGTGA. The CDR3 is 13 residues long. The CDR3 nucleotides read TGTGCCAGCAGCCAGCGGAGCACCGGGGAGCTGTTTTTT. It codes for CASSQRSTGELFF.

This clone occurred once. This sequence joins TRBV5-1 and TRBJ2-7; TRBD1 aligns across 11 bases. The V gene's germline CDR1 is SGHRS and CDR2 YFSETQ. CDR3 length equals 14 residues. J was trimmed by 4 bases and V by 4 bases; bases with no gene match: 4. CDR3 sequence reads: CASSAGQGAYEQYF. The CDR3 DNA reads as TGCGCCAGCAGCGCCGGACAGGGGGCATACGAGCAGTACTTC.

The chain has TRBV29-1 and TRBJ1-4, with 9 bases lining up with TRBD1. This CDR3 is built from 13 residues. Trimming cost V 1 base and J 8 bases; bases outside gene matches: 2. The germline V gene has CDR1 SQVTM and CDR2 ANQGSEA. CDR3 DNA sequence: TGCAGCGTTGAAGTGACAGGGGGGGAAAAACTGTTTTTT. Translated: CSVEVTGGEKLFF.

V is TRBV9 and J is TRBJ2-2, with D uncertain. Looked up from germline, CDR1 is SGDLS and CDR2 is YYNGEE. Trimming removed 4 bases from V and 1 base from J, with 11 bases in between. The CDR3 is 15 amino acids. CDR3 sequence reads: CASSLRSRNTGELFF. In nucleotides, the CDR3 is TGTGCCAGCAGCTTACGATCGAGGAACACCGGGGAGCTGTTTTTT.

The chain uses TRBV27 and TRBJ2-3, with 8 bases lining up with TRBD2. After removal of 4 bases from V and 1 base from J, the junction contained 7 bases not matched to a gene. This CDR3 is 16 amino acids long. CDR1 and CDR2 from the germline V gene are MNHEY and SMNVEV (reference sequence). CDR3 DNA sequence: TGTGCCAGCAGTTCTCCAAGCGGGGGTGGCACAGATACGCAGTATTTT. Its translation is CASSSPSGGGTDTQYF.

V usage is TRBV9 and J usage is TRBJ1-1, with D maybe TRBD1 (5 bases). CDR1 is SGDLS and CDR2 is YYNGEE in the germline V gene. The ends were cut back, 0 bases at V and 4 bases at J, with 13 bases in the middle. The CDR3 runs 15 residues. CDR3 in amino acids: CASSVVGGSSTEAFF. The CDR3, as DNA: TGTGCCAGCAGCGTAGTGGGGGGATCGTCCACTGAAGCTTTCTTT.

The chain couples TRBV7-2 to TRBJ1-3; the D is unclear. Germline CDR1 and CDR2: SGHTA and FQGNSA. Trimming took off 4 bases at V and 0 bases at J, with 10 bases between the two ends. The CDR3 consists of 15 residues. CDR3 sequence (DNA): TGTGCCAGCAGCTCCTCATTCAGCTCTGGAAACACCATATATTTT. As protein: CASSSSFSSGNTIYF.

This clone occurred a few times. Here the CDR3 reads CASSDRGLTDTQYF. CDR3 in DNA: TGTGCCAGTTCGGACAGGGGGTTGACAGATACGCAGTATTTT. The genes are TRBV19 and TRBJ2-3; 10 nucleotides agree with TRBD1. This CDR3 spans 14 amino acids. Germline CDR1 reads LNHDA; CDR2 reads SQIVND (reference sequence). V lost 8 bases, J lost 3 bases, and 5 bases stayed unmatched.

The CDR3 region is CASSSTQGDYGYTF. CDR3 sequence (DNA): TGTGCCAGCAGTTCGACCCAGGGGGACTATGGCTACACCTTC. This chain links TRBV7-9 with TRBJ1-2; TRBD1 matches 7 bases. Germline V lookup: CDR1 SEHNR, CDR2 FQNEAQ (reference sequence). The trim removed 6 bases at V and 3 bases at J, leaving 7 bases unmatched. The CDR3 covers 14 residues.

The chain joins TRBV23-1 to TRBJ2-1; 7 bases line up with TRBD2. TRBV23-1 is an ORF, with its function uncertain. This CDR3 is built from 20 residues. J was trimmed by 0 bases and V by 4 bases; bases with no gene match: 18. CDR3 sequence reads: CASSLTPPQTSASSYNEQFF. CDR3 sequence (DNA): TGCGCCAGCAGTCTAACACCCCCCCAAACTAGCGCGAGCTCCTACAATGAGCAGTTCTTC.